One sample yielded the 19 T cell receptor beta chains listed below, sequenced in a study of regulatory T cells in long-lasting Graves disease. Time point here: persistent/refractory GD, antithyroid drugs over 5 years with positive TRAb. PBMC RNA served as the TCR library source. HTBI primers from iRepertoire and Arm-PCR of CDR3 regions yielded the TCR beta libraries. Using its own MiXCR run on the multiplex PCR reads, TCRdb lists one record per CDR3 protein. The data show roughly 300,000 distinct CDR3 sequences, with roughly 21% seen just once and just over 55% held by the top ten. Source: peripheral blood mononuclear cells (PBMCs), taken when the disease was refractory, from a patient treated with antithyroid drugs. These receptors were obtained from a female donor with Graves disease.

The rearrangement links TRBV9 to TRBJ1-1; D is uncertain. V lost 4 bases to trimming and J lost 5 bases, with 15 bases between them. Germline CDR1 reads SGDLS; CDR2 reads YYNGEE. The CDR3 length is 14 residues. The CDR3 nucleotides read TGTGCCAGCAGCCCTATGGTTCCGGATACTGAAGCTTTCTTT. Its protein is CASSPMVPDTEAFF.

This clonotype was picked up a small number of times. The V call is TRBV3-1, the J call TRBJ1-1, with no clear D. Germline loops: CDR1 LGHDT, CDR2 YNNKEL (reference sequence). There are 14 residues in the CDR3. V lost 3 bases, J lost 4 bases, and 12 bases lay in between. In nucleotides, the CDR3 is TGTGCCAGCAGCCAGGTCCAGGTTTCCACTGAAGCTTTCTTT. Its protein product is CASSQVQVSTEAFF. The full variable domain, its missing parts supplied by reference TRBV3-1 and TRBJ1-1, is DTAVSQTPKYLVTQMGNDKSIKCEQNLGHDTMYWYKQDSKKFLKIMFSYNNKELIINETVPNRFSPKSPDKAHLNLHINSLELGDSAVYFCASSQVQVSTEAFFGQGTRLTVV.

The chain uses TRBV3-1 and TRBJ2-7; the D gene is possibly TRBD1 (6 bases). The CDR3 covers 14 residues. Deletions cut 0 bases from V and 2 bases from J, with 8 bases between. CDR1 is LGHDT and CDR2 is YNNKEL in the germline V gene (reference sequence). CDR3 DNA sequence: TGTGCCAGCAGCCAAGAGGGGGCTCCCTACGAGCAGTACTTC. This encodes CASSQEGAPYEQYF.

This clonotype was seen repeatedly, ten times or more. V is TRBV28 and J is TRBJ1-1; no firm D call. This CDR3 has 11 residues. Germline V gene sequence: CDR1 MDHEN, CDR2 SYDVKM. V was clipped by 3 bases and J by 11 bases, with 10 bases between them. CDR3 sequence reads: CASSFGREAFF. The CDR3 DNA sequence: TGTGCCAGCAGTTTCGGGAGGGAGGCTTTCTTT.

This clonotype was counted only a few times. The J gene is TRBJ1-1, the V gene TRBV19; D might be TRBD1 (5 bases). V shed 3 bases and J shed 5 bases, with 13 bases lying between them. Germline loops: CDR1 LNHDA, CDR2 SQIVND (reference sequence). This CDR3 is 14 amino acids long. The CDR3 DNA sequence: TGTGCCAGTAGTATTTGGCAGGGAGGGACTGAAGCTTTCTTT. This translates into CASSIWQGGTEAFF.

The V gene is TRBV18, the J gene TRBJ2-5; 9 bases fit TRBD1. The CDR3 extends over 14 amino acids. Looked up from germline, CDR1 is KGHSH and CDR2 is LQKENI. J gave up 5 bases and V 3 bases, and 4 bases lay outside the gene matches. The CDR3 DNA is TGTGCCAGCTCACCGCCAGGACAGGGGGAGACCCAGTACTTC. Translation gives CASSPPGQGETQYF.

The V and J genes are TRBV7-2 and TRBJ2-5; maybe TRBD2 (6 bases). The CDR3 is made up of 14 amino acids. The V and J ends lost 4 bases and 7 bases respectively, with 16 bases between them. Germline CDR1 is SGHTA and CDR2 is FQGNSA. CDR3 in amino acids: CASSSGLPRGTQYF. CDR3 bases: TGTGCCAGCAGCTCGGGACTGCCCAGAGGGACCCAGTACTTC.

As for this clonotype: The germline gene is not matched at one end of the junction; a read error may be the cause. The rearrangement links TRBV7-2 to TRBJ2-7, with 8 positions matching TRBD1. There are 14 residues in the CDR3. Germline V lookup: CDR1 SGHTA, CDR2 FQGNSA. For the CDR3, the DNA is TGCGCCAGCAGCCCCGGGACAGGACAAAGGGAGCAGTACTTC. It codes for CASSPGTGQREQYF.

This clonotype appeared once. The rearrangement uses TRBV19 and TRBJ2-7; 9 nucleotides line up with TRBD1. Germline lookup yields CDR1 LNHDA and CDR2 SQIVND (reference sequence). The CDR3 has 13 amino acids. V shed 6 bases and J 5 bases; nucleotides not matched to a gene: 5. The CDR3 region is CASSIQGAHEQYF. CDR3 coding DNA: TGTGCCAGTAGCATACAGGGGGCGCACGAGCAGTACTTC.

V and J are TRBV3-1 and TRBJ1-1; D might be TRBD1 (5 bases). The V end lost 2 bases, the J end lost 4 bases, and 11 bases lay between the germline ends. The length of the CDR3 is 14 residues. Germline V CDR1 and CDR2: LGHDT, YNNKEL (reference sequence). CDR3 DNA: TGTGCCAGCAGCCAACGGGCGGGGGGCACTGAAGCTTTCTTT. Residues: CASSQRAGGTEAFF.

The chain links TRBV28 to TRBJ1-3; 8 bases map to TRBD1. With 6 bases clipped from V and 0 bases from J, the junction kept 10 bases outside the gene matches. The CDR3 runs to 17 residues. Germline V gene sequence: CDR1 MDHEN, CDR2 SYDVKM. The CDR3 sequence is CASRAGTGPLSGNTIYF. CDR3 sequence (DNA): TGTGCCAGCAGGGCCGGGACAGGTCCCCTCTCTGGAAACACCATATATTTT.

This clonotype was recorded a few times. The chain is built from TRBV5-1 and TRBJ1-1; 10 positions agree with TRBD1. V shed 4 bases, J shed 6 bases, and the junction held 12 bases outside the gene matches. The CDR3 is 16 amino acids. CDR1 SGHRS and CDR2 YFSETQ come from the germline V gene. The CDR3 here is CASSPRQGALGAEAFF. In DNA, the CDR3 is TGCGCCAGCAGCCCGAGACAGGGGGCATTGGGGGCTGAAGCTTTCTTT.

Comment on this clonotype: This sequence may be a read error, since a much larger clone differs from it by one base. The rearrangement links TRBV19 to TRBJ1-1; D is uncertain. Germline CDR1 reads LNHDA; CDR2 reads SQIVND (reference sequence). The CDR3 is 13 residues long. In DNA form, the CDR3 reads TGTGCCAGCTCTAGCGGATTGAACACTAAAGCTTTCTTT. Translating gives CASSSGLNTKAFF. Using reference TRBV19 and TRBJ1-1 for the parts outside the CDR3, the full variable domain is DGGITQSPKYLFRKEGQNVTLSCEQNLNHDAMYWYRQDPGQGLRLIYYSQIVNDFQKGDIAEGYSVSREKKESFPLTVTSAQKNPTAFYLCASSSGLNTKAFFGQGTRLTVV.

This clonotype was detected only a few times. This sequence joins TRBV6-2 or TRBV6-3 and TRBJ2-5; TRBD2 might be the D (5 bases). The CDR3 runs to 13 residues. The V gene lost 5 bases and the J gene lost 5 bases, with 12 bases spanning the gap. Germline lookup yields CDR1 MNHEY and CDR2 SVGEGT. In DNA, the CDR3 is TGTGCCAGCAGTGAATTAGGCGGGGAGACCCAGTACTTC. Protein: CASSELGGETQYF.

This clonotype appeared a single time. This may stem from a read error, because a much larger clone lies one nucleotide away. This chain links TRBV28 with TRBJ2-7, with D possibly TRBD2 on 6 matching bases. Germline V gene data show CDR1 as MDHEN and CDR2 as SYDVKM. The CDR3 totals 15 residues. The CDR3 region is CANSGGSGLRAEQYF. In DNA, the CDR3 is TGTGCCAACAGTGGGGGTTCTGGACTACGGGCCGAGCAGTACTTC.

This clonotype was counted at least ten times. V gene TRBV2 combines with J gene TRBJ1-2, with 7 bases fitting TRBD1. Germline CDR1 SNHLY, CDR2 FYNNEI. Trimming took 4 bases from V and 4 from J; bases not matched to a gene: 21. CDR3 size: 19 residues. The CDR3 reads CASSAEGSFATGEVYGYTF. The CDR3, as DNA: TGTGCCAGCAGTGCGGAAGGGTCATTTGCTACAGGGGAGGTCTATGGCTACACCTTC.

This clonotype came up many times. The J gene is TRBJ2-7, the V gene TRBV6-5; 7 positions match TRBD2. The CDR3 spans 16 residues. V was clipped by 2 bases and J by 5 bases; unmatched bases: 12. The germline gives CDR1 MNHEY, CDR2 SVGAGI. CDR3 in DNA: TGTGCCAGCAGTTACGTCCCACTAGCGAGGGCCCACGAGCAGTACTTC. This translates into CASSYVPLARAHEQYF.

This clonotype was seen many times. The chain employs TRBV12-3 or TRBV12-4 and TRBJ2-5; 8 nucleotides line up with TRBD1. This CDR3 has 16 residues. V was pared by 3 bases and J by 1 base, with 7 bases of the junction left unmatched. This CDR3 reads CASSFEGQGVQETQYF. The DNA of the CDR3 is TGTGCCAGCAGTTTCGAAGGACAGGGCGTCCAAGAGACCCAGTACTTC.

Points on this clonotype: The junction departs from germline at one end; a sequencing error may be responsible. The rearrangement uses TRBV7-9 and TRBJ2-7; 7 bases are shared with TRBD1. This CDR3 region has 14 residues. The germline V gene encodes CDR1 SEHNR and CDR2 FQNEAQ (reference sequence). The CDR3 loop reads CASNLGGGSYEQYF. The CDR3 region has the DNA TGTGCCAGCAACTTAGGGGGCGGCTCCTACGAGCAGTACTTC.